These 15 T cell receptor beta chains were sequenced from one sample in a study of identical twins. In TCRdb, the 5' RACE reads were re-called with MiXCR into one record per CDR3 protein. The data contain around 240,000 distinct CDR3 sequences, about 7% of them singletons. The same sample was also studied in work on yellow fever vaccine responses in identical twins.

The sequenced sample consisted of memory (CD45RO+) T cells sorted from blood. The receptors originated from a woman aged 18-35 years in good health.

A few counts support this clonotype. The rearrangement joins TRBV5-1 to TRBJ2-3, with a weak D call TRBD1 (6 bases). The germline gives CDR1 SGHRS, CDR2 YFSETQ. CDR3 length equals 16 residues. The V end lost 0 bases, the J end lost 0 bases, and 11 bases lay between the germline ends. The CDR3 DNA is TGCGCCAGCAGCTTGGAGGGACAAAAGAGCACAGATACGCAGTATTTT. It translates to CASSLEGQKSTDTQYF.

The chain combines TRBV7-9 with TRBJ2-1; D is ambiguous. V lost 2 bases to trimming and J lost 3 bases, with 14 bases between them. Looked up from germline, CDR1 is SEHNR and CDR2 is FQNEAQ (reference sequence). The CDR3 length is 16 residues. The CDR3 region is CASSLRDRRDYNEQFF. The CDR3, as DNA: TGTGCCAGCAGCTTAAGGGATCGTAGGGACTACAATGAGCAGTTCTTC.

The sample holds many counts of this clonotype. The CDR3 is CSARYIQETQYF. CDR3 coding DNA: TGCAGTGCTAGGTACATCCAAGAGACCCAGTACTTC. This chain joins TRBV20-1 and TRBJ2-5; no firm D call. The CDR3 contains 12 residues. Germline loops: CDR1 DFQATT, CDR2 SNEGSKA (reference sequence). Deletions cut 3 bases from V and 1 base from J, with 6 bases between.

There are many counts of this clonotype. This chain uses TRBV3-1 with TRBJ2-5; D is possibly TRBD2 (6 bases). The germline V gene has CDR1 LGHDT and CDR2 YNNKEL (reference sequence). The V end was cut by 2 bases, the J end by 1 base, with 14 bases between. This CDR3 is built from 16 residues. CDR3 residues: CASSQRGAGSQETQYF. CDR3 coding DNA: TGTGCCAGCAGCCAACGGGGAGCGGGCTCCCAAGAGACCCAGTACTTC.

The chain uses TRBV20-1 and TRBJ1-6; D unclear. The CDR3 spans 14 residues. The V and J ends lost 3 bases and 7 bases respectively, with 13 bases between them. Germline CDR1 DFQATT, CDR2 SNEGSKA (reference sequence). In DNA, the CDR3 is TGCAGTGCTAGGGGAGGAGCGGAAAATTCACCCCTCCACTTT. It is translated as CSARGGAENSPLHF.

This clonotype was seen a handful of times. A clone one base away is much larger, so this may be a read error. V and J are TRBV12-3 or TRBV12-4 and TRBJ2-1; 9 nucleotides match TRBD2. The V segment lost 6 bases and the J segment 0 bases; nucleotides outside the gene matches: 9. The CDR3 consists of 17 residues. The DNA for the CDR3 is TGTGCCAGCAGCGGCGAGACTAGCGGACTCTCCTACAATGAGCAGTTCTTC. This encodes CASSGETSGLSYNEQFF.

This clonotype appeared a few times. V and J are TRBV5-1 and TRBJ2-7; TRBD2 agrees at 9 bases. This CDR3 spans 15 amino acids. J was trimmed by 3 bases and V by 0 bases; bases with no gene match: 4. Germline lookup yields CDR1 SGHRS and CDR2 YFSETQ. CDR3 region: CASSLGGTSRYEQYF. The CDR3 nucleotides are TGCGCCAGCAGCTTGGGTGGGACTAGCCGCTACGAGCAGTACTTC. Together with reference TRBV5-1 and TRBJ2-7, the CDR3 gives the full variable domain: KAGVTQTPRYLIKTRGQQVTLSCSPISGHRSVSWYQQTPGQGLQFLFEYFSETQRNKGNFPGRFSGRQFSNSRSEMNVSTLELGDSALYLCASSLGGTSRYEQYFGPGTRLTVT.

The chain has TRBV5-5 and TRBJ1-6, with 8 positions matching TRBD1. CDR1 and CDR2 (germline): SGHKS, YYEKEE (reference sequence). The CDR3 is 15 amino acids. V lost 6 bases, J lost 7 bases, and 9 bases stayed unmatched. CDR3 sequence (DNA): TGTGCCAGCAACCACCATGGACAGGGCAATTCACCCCTCCACTTT. It encodes CASNHHGQGNSPLHF.

This sequence joins TRBV28 and TRBJ2-7; 9 nucleotides align to TRBD2. Germline-derived CDR1 and CDR2 are MDHEN and SYDVKM. This CDR3 is 14 amino acids long. J lost 7 bases, V lost 2 bases, and 6 bases had no gene match. The CDR3 is CASSLPSGRREQYF. The CDR3 DNA follows: TGTGCCAGCAGTTTACCAAGCGGGAGGAGAGAGCAGTACTTC.

The V and J genes are TRBV2 and TRBJ2-6, with D perhaps given as TRBD1 or TRBD2 (6 bases each). Between the trimmed V and J ends, which lost 7 bases and 4 bases, there was a span of 14 bases. CDR1 and CDR2 (germline): SNHLY, FYNNEI. The CDR3 spans 15 residues. CDR3 sequence reads: CASTGATAGANVLTF. The CDR3 DNA is TGTGCCAGCACGGGGGCGACGGCGGGGGCCAACGTCCTGACTTTC.

This chain uses TRBV20-1 with TRBJ2-1, with D maybe TRBD2 (5 bases). V was pared by 3 bases and J by 2 bases, with 11 bases between. CDR1 is DFQATT, CDR2 SNEGSKA, per germline (reference sequence). The CDR3 is made up of 14 amino acids. CDR3 in DNA: TGCAGTGCTAGTTTGTCGGGAACCTACAATGAGCAGTTCTTC. Amino acid sequence: CSASLSGTYNEQFF.

This clonotype was counted ten times or more. The CDR3, as DNA: TGTGCCAGCAGTTTAAACAGGGGGAATTCACCCCTCCACTTT. Its protein product is CASSLNRGNSPLHF. The genes are TRBV28 and TRBJ1-6; 8 bases match TRBD1. Germline trimming cut 2 bases from V and 7 bases from J; bases unmatched to any gene: 1. CDR3 length: 14 amino acids. The germline V gene encodes CDR1 MDHEN and CDR2 SYDVKM.

This clonotype came up many times. V and J are TRBV5-5 and TRBJ1-2, with unresolved D. CDR1 and CDR2 (germline): SGHKS, YYEKEE (reference sequence). V lost 0 bases, J lost 3 bases, and 6 bases lay in between. The CDR3 spans 13 residues. DNA for the CDR3: TGTGCCAGCAGCTTGGGCTGGGACTATGGCTACACCTTC. It codes for CASSLGWDYGYTF.

The chain recombines TRBV2 with TRBJ1-5; 7 bases agree with TRBD1. J was trimmed by 3 bases and V by 5 bases; bases with no gene match: 4. Germline assignment: CDR1 SNHLY and CDR2 FYNNEI. The CDR3 loop spans 14 amino acids. The CDR3 loop reads CASSSQGVNQPQHF. CDR3 bases: TGTGCCAGCAGTTCCCAGGGGGTCAATCAGCCCCAGCATTTT.

The chain is built from TRBV4-1 and TRBJ1-2; perhaps TRBD1 as D (5 bases). V was clipped by 3 bases and J by 7 bases, with 12 bases between them. This CDR3 region has 13 residues. The V gene's germline CDR1 is MGHRA and CDR2 YSYEKL. The CDR3 sequence: CASSQGRAPGYTF. The CDR3 nucleotides read TGCGCCAGCAGCCAGGGCAGGGCGCCTGGCTACACCTTC.